These 24 T cell receptor beta chains came from one sample sequenced in a study of T cell repertoires in cytomegalovirus infection. A single record per CDR3 protein comes from TCRdb applying MiXCR to the reads. The sample yields a few hundred thousand distinct CDR3 sequences, 15% to 20% seen once. Sequenced sample: CD8+ T cells from PBMCs. The receptors were gathered from a human donor in good health (CMV status not recorded). Some clones in this sample may be carry-over from other donors' samples.

This clonotype was seen a handful of times. The V and J genes are TRBV11-2 and TRBJ1-2; 7 bases align to TRBD1. There are 17 residues in the CDR3. J gave up 5 bases and V 4 bases, and 16 bases lay outside the gene matches. Looked up from germline, CDR1 is SGHAT and CDR2 is FQNNGV. The CDR3 region is CASSSGTVEWSGYGYTF. DNA for the CDR3: TGTGCCAGCAGCTCCGGGACAGTCGAGTGGAGTGGGTATGGCTACACCTTC.

The table lists this clonotype with many counts. The V gene is TRBV7-6, the J gene TRBJ1-1, with a weak D call TRBD1 (6 bases). The CDR3 contains 16 residues. Germline V lookup: CDR1 SGHVS, CDR2 FNYEAQ. The V end was cut by 2 bases, the J end by 0 bases, with 13 bases between. The DNA for the CDR3 is TGTGCCAGCAGCTTAAGGGGGGCTGATCTGAACACTGAAGCTTTCTTT. Its protein product is CASSLRGADLNTEAFF.

A few counts support this clonotype. The chain carries TRBV2 and TRBJ1-1; D is undetermined. Germline V gene data show CDR1 as SNHLY and CDR2 as FYNNEI. Trimming cost V 2 bases and J 3 bases, with 10 bases left between them. The CDR3 runs to 14 residues. The CDR3 loop is CASSERVLYTEAFF. CDR3 DNA: TGTGCCAGCAGTGAACGGGTTTTGTACACTGAAGCTTTCTTT.

This clonotype was picked up a small number of times. The gene calls are TRBV14 and TRBJ1-1; 8 bases align to TRBD1. The J segment lost 3 bases and the V segment lost 0 bases, leaving 6 bases of the junction unmatched. Per the germline V gene, CDR1 is SGHDN and CDR2 is FVKESK. The length of the CDR3 is 16 residues. The CDR3 is CASSQDWTGKYTEAFF. The CDR3 nucleotides read TGTGCCAGCAGCCAAGATTGGACAGGGAAATACACTGAAGCTTTCTTT.

V usage is TRBV12-3 or TRBV12-4 and J usage is TRBJ2-1; either TRBD1 or TRBD2 may supply D (5 bases each). The CDR3 has 13 residues. V lost 5 bases and J 6 bases, leaving 11 bases between the germline ends. In nucleotides, the CDR3 is TGTGCCAGCAGTCCGGGACCAGCCAATGAGCAGTTCTTC. Translated, it gives CASSPGPANEQFF.

This clonotype was observed at least ten times. The chain combines TRBV7-3 with TRBJ2-2; D is possibly TRBD1 or TRBD2 (5 bases each). V was trimmed by 4 bases and J by 8 bases, leaving 17 bases between them. Germline loops: CDR1 SGHTA, CDR2 FQGTGA. The CDR3 loop spans 15 amino acids. CDR3 DNA sequence: TGTGCCAGCAGCTCGGGACCACCGCCCGGAGGGGAGCTGTTTTTT. Amino acids: CASSSGPPPGGELFF.

This clonotype was counted ten times or more. A read error may account for a junction end that differs from germline. The J gene is TRBJ1-5, the V gene TRBV7-7; D gene ambiguous. Germline V gene lookup returns CDR1 SSHAT and CDR2 FNYEAQ (reference sequence). This CDR3 is 13 amino acids long. CDR3 DNA: TGTGCTAGCAGCTTAAAGAGCAATCAGCCCCAGCATTTT. Protein: CASSLKSNQPQHF.

The chain links TRBV28 to TRBJ1-1; D not certain. This CDR3 comprises 15 residues. Germline CDR1 MDHEN, CDR2 SYDVKM. V was trimmed by 6 bases and J by 1 base, leaving 15 bases between them. The CDR3 loop reads CASSLTSFGNTEAFF. CDR3 nucleotides: TGTGCCAGCAGCCTAACGAGTTTTGGGAACACTGAAGCTTTCTTT.

The chain combines TRBV19 with TRBJ2-7, with D hard to call. Germline V gene sequence: CDR1 LNHDA, CDR2 SQIVND (reference sequence). CDR3 length: 13 residues. Trimming pared 4 bases from V and 2 bases from J, leaving 9 bases between. DNA of the CDR3: TGTGCCAGTAGTACGGGCCGCCCCTACGAGCAGTACTTC. Translation: CASSTGRPYEQYF.

This clonotype turned up a few times. This chain's CDR3 is CASSWADQETQYF. DNA of the CDR3: TGTGCCAGTAGTTGGGCAGACCAAGAGACCCAGTACTTC. The chain links TRBV19 to TRBJ2-5, with D hard to call. V lost 5 bases, J lost 0 bases, and 7 bases lay in between. Germline loops: CDR1 LNHDA, CDR2 SQIVND (reference sequence). CDR3 size: 13 residues.

This clonotype was seen more than once but under ten times. The chain carries TRBV9 and TRBJ2-7; D may correspond to TRBD1 or TRBD2 (5 bases each). Germline values: CDR1 SGDLS, CDR2 YYNGEE. The V and J ends lost 4 bases and 5 bases respectively, with 19 bases between them. The CDR3 consists of 15 residues. The CDR3 sequence: CASSPRRALGDEQYF. CDR3 DNA sequence: TGTGCCAGCAGCCCGCGTAGGGCCCTGGGGGACGAGCAGTACTTC.

This clonotype has just a few counts. This chain joins TRBV7-6 and TRBJ2-5; 11 bases align to TRBD2. The V and J ends lost 7 bases and 4 bases, in that order; junction bases with no gene match: 8. CDR3 size: 15 residues. Germline V lookup: CDR1 SGHVS, CDR2 FNYEAQ. The CDR3, as DNA: TGTGCCAGCAAACCCTCCGGGACTAGCGGAGAGACCCAGTACTTC. As protein: CASKPSGTSGETQYF.

This clonotype was detected many times. The J gene is TRBJ1-1, the V gene TRBV6-6; perhaps TRBD1 as D (6 bases). Deletions cut 7 bases from V and 0 bases from J, with 15 bases between. The V gene's germline CDR1 is MNHNY and CDR2 SVGAGI (reference sequence). This CDR3 spans 15 amino acids. This chain's CDR3 is CASNLPGHMNTEAFF. CDR3 nucleotide sequence: TGTGCCAGCAACCTCCCGGGACATATGAACACTGAAGCTTTCTTT.

At least ten counts were recorded for this clonotype. This chain connects TRBV7-6 to TRBJ1-2; D possibly corresponds to TRBD1 (5 bases). The CDR3 is 16 residues long. V was pared by 0 bases and J by 3 bases, with 14 bases between. Germline values: CDR1 SGHVS, CDR2 FNYEAQ. CDR3 loop: CASSLAREGDHYGYTF. The CDR3 region has the DNA TGTGCCAGCAGCTTAGCCCGTGAAGGGGATCACTATGGCTACACCTTC.

CDR3 bases: TGTGCCAGCAGTTACTGGGGGAGCTCCTACGAGCAGTACTTC. Amino acid sequence: CASSYWGSSYEQYF. The V gene is TRBV12-3 or TRBV12-4, the J gene TRBJ2-7; D is tentatively TRBD1 or TRBD2 (5 bases each). The CDR3 totals 14 residues. Trimming removed 4 bases at V and 0 bases at J, with 10 bases between.

This clonotype was detected ten times or more. V usage is TRBV7-2 and J usage is TRBJ1-1; 7 bases match TRBD1. Trimming took 5 bases from V and 4 from J; bases not matched to a gene: 10. Germline assignment: CDR1 SGHTA and CDR2 FQGNSA. This CDR3 is 15 amino acids long. The CDR3 DNA is TGTGCCAGCAGCGTCGGACATAACAGGGGCACTGAAGCTTTCTTT. Its protein product is CASSVGHNRGTEAFF.

V is TRBV7-9 and J is TRBJ2-1; 9 bases are a match to TRBD1. Unmatched junction bases numbered 7, after V lost 8 bases and J lost 8 bases. Per germline, CDR1 SEHNR and CDR2 FQNEAQ (reference sequence). This CDR3 has 13 residues. The chain's CDR3 is CASRTGGGHEQFF. CDR3 bases: TGTGCCAGCCGCACAGGGGGCGGGCATGAGCAGTTCTTC.

This clonotype was seen repeatedly, ten times or more. This sequence joins TRBV7-9 and TRBJ2-3, with 7 nucleotides matching TRBD1. The V and J ends lost 0 bases and 6 bases, in that order; junction bases with no gene match: 21. The CDR3 length is 20 residues. Germline V gives CDR1 SEHNR, CDR2 FQNEAQ (reference sequence). CDR3 loop: CASSLARQGVPRSDGDTQYF. CDR3 sequence (DNA): TGTGCCAGCAGCTTAGCCCGACAGGGCGTTCCGCGGAGCGATGGGGATACGCAGTATTTT.

J is TRBJ2-1 and V is TRBV13; 12 positions match TRBD1. The CDR3 is 15 residues long. Germline V gives CDR1 PRHDT, CDR2 FYEKMQ (reference sequence). V lost 5 bases and J lost 8; bases outside the gene matches: 7. CDR3 sequence reads: CASSAPGQGADEQFF. The CDR3 nucleotides are TGTGCCAGCAGCGCTCCGGGACAGGGGGCGGATGAGCAGTTCTTC.

The chain has TRBV14 and TRBJ2-2, with D unclear. CDR1 and CDR2 from the germline V gene are SGHDN and FVKESK. The V end was cut by 0 bases, the J end by 6 bases, with 5 bases between. The CDR3 consists of 13 residues. This chain's CDR3 is CASSQEEAGELFF. The CDR3 bases are TGTGCCAGCAGCCAAGAAGAGGCCGGGGAGCTGTTTTTT. The complete variable domain, with remaining parts taken from reference TRBV14 and TRBJ2-2, reads EAGVTQFPSHSVIEKGQTVTLRCDPISGHDNLYWYRRVMGKEIKFLLHFVKESKQDESGMPNNRFLAERTGGTYSTLKVQPAELEDSGVYFCASSQEEAGELFFGEGSRLTVL.

This clonotype was counted only a few times. The chain employs TRBV6-6 and TRBJ2-6; no clear D gene. Trimming stripped 5 bases from V and 4 bases from J, with 12 bases between. From germline, CDR1 is MNHNY and CDR2 SVGAGI (reference sequence). The CDR3 is made up of 15 amino acids. Here the CDR3 reads CASSVEDYGANVLTF. Written as DNA, the CDR3 is TGTGCCAGCAGTGTTGAGGATTACGGGGCCAACGTCCTGACTTTC.

This clonotype was seen repeatedly, ten times or more. V and J are TRBV28 and TRBJ1-5, with TRBD1 matching 7 bases. In germline, CDR1 is MDHEN, CDR2 SYDVKM. With 6 bases clipped from V and 0 bases from J, the junction kept 5 bases outside the gene matches. There are 15 residues in the CDR3. The CDR3 sequence: CASSLDRYSNQPQHF. CDR3 sequence (DNA): TGTGCCAGCAGCTTGGACAGGTATAGCAATCAGCCCCAGCATTTT. The full variable domain, its missing parts supplied by reference TRBV28 and TRBJ1-5, is DVKVTQSSRYLVKRTGEKVFLECVQDMDHENMFWYRQDPGLGLRLIYFSYDVKMKEKGDIPEGYSVSREKKERFSLILESASTNQTSMYLCASSLDRYSNQPQHFGDGTRLSIL.

This clonotype was detected a few times. The chain combines TRBV5-1 with TRBJ1-3; TRBD1 matches at 10 bases. The CDR3 loop spans 22 amino acids. Per the germline V gene, CDR1 is SGHRS and CDR2 is YFSETQ. After removal of 0 bases from V and 3 bases from J, the junction contained 21 bases not matched to a gene. In nucleotides, the CDR3 is TGCGCCAGCAGCTTGGCCCTGTGGAGAGACAGGGGGCCCCAGTCGGATGGAAACACCATATATTTT. Its protein product is CASSLALWRDRGPQSDGNTIYF.

This chain joins TRBV19 and TRBJ2-1, with 9 bases fitting TRBD1. J gave up 7 bases and V 7 bases, and 11 bases lay outside the gene matches. The germline CDR1 and CDR2 sequences are LNHDA and SQIVND (reference sequence). The CDR3 is made up of 15 amino acids. The DNA for the CDR3 is TGTGCCAGTACTATCGATGGGACAGGGCTGAATGAGCAGTTCTTC. It yields the protein CASTIDGTGLNEQFF. Together with reference TRBV19 and TRBJ2-1, the CDR3 gives the full variable domain: DGGITQSPKYLFRKEGQNVTLSCEQNLNHDAMYWYRQDPGQGLRLIYYSQIVNDFQKGDIAEGYSVSREKKESFPLTVTSAQKNPTAFYLCASTIDGTGLNEQFFGPGTRLTVL.